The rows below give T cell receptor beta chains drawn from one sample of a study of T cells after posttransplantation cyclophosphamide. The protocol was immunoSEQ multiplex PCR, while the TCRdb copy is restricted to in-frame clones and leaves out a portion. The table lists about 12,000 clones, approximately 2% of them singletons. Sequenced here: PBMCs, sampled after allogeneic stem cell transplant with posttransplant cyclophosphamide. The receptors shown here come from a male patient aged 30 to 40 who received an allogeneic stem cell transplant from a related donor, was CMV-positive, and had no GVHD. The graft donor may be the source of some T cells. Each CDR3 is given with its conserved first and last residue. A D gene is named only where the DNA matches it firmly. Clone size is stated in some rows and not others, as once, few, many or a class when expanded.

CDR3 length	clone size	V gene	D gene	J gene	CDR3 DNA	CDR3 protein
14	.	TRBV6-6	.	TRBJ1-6	TGTGCCAGCAGTCCTAGAGTCCCAGATTCACCCCTCCACTTT	CASSPRVPDSPLHF
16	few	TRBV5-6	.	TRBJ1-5	TGTGCCAGCAGCTTGGGACTGGCATATAGCAATCAGCCCCAGCATTTT	CASSLGLAYSNQPQHF
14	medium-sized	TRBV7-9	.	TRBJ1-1	TGTGCCAGCAACTCTCAAATGGGGAGGACTGAAGCTTTCTTT	CASNSQMGRTEAFF
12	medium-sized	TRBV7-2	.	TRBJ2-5	TGTGCCAGCAGCTTAGTCGGGGAGACCCAGTACTTC	CASSLVGETQYF
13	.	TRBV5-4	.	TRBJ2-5	TGTGCCAGCAGCTTGGCCAGCCAAGAGACCCAGTACTTC	CASSLASQETQYF
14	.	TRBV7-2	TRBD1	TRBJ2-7	TGTGCCAGCAGCTTAAGAGGGGGCGACTACGAGCAGTACTTC	CASSLRGGDYEQYF
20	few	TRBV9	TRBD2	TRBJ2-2	TGTGCCCCAAAGACAGTCCCCCCGGGACTAGCGGGGGGGGGCACCGGGGAGCTGTTTTTT	CAPKTVPPGLAGGGTGELFF
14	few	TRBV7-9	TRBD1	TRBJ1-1	TGTGCCAGCAGCCCGGGACAGAGGAACACTGAAGCTTTCTTT	CASSPGQRNTEAFF
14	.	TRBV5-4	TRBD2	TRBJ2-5	TGTGCCAGCAGGCCGGGACTAGTTACGGAGACCCAGTACTTC	CASRPGLVTETQYF
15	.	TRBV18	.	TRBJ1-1	TGTGCCAGCTCACCGGTCGGCTACGGGGTCGCTGAAGCTTTCTTT	CASSPVGYGVAEAFF
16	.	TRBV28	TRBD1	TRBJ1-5	TGTGCCAGCAGGGTGAGACAGGGGTGGCGAAATCAGCCCCAGCATTTT	CASRVRQGWRNQPQHF
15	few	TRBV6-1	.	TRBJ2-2	TGTGCCAGCAGCGGAGGGACGATAGGGTCCGGGGAGCTGTTTTTT	CASSGGTIGSGELFF
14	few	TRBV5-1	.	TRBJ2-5	TGCGCCAGCAGCTTGGGGGGCGGAAAAGAGACCCAGTACTTC	CASSLGGGKETQYF
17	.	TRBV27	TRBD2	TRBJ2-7	TGTGCCAGCAGTCCCCTCGGGATTAGCGGGAGTCCCTACGAGCAGTACTTC	CASSPLGISGSPYEQYF
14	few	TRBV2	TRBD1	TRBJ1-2	TGTGCCAGCAGTGACGTGACAGGGAGCTATGGCTACACCTTC	CASSDVTGSYGYTF
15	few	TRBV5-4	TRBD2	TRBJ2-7	TGTGCCAGCAGCTTTAGAACTAGCGGGGGCTACGAGCAGTACTTC	CASSFRTSGGYEQYF
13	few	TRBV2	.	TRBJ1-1	TGTGCCAGGTCGCGGGGGGTCAACACTGAAGCTTTCTTT	CARSRGVNTEAFF
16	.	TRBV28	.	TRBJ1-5	TGTGCCAGCAGTTTTTATGGCCAGGGGAGAGGGCAGCCCCAGCATTTT	CASSFYGQGRGQPQHF
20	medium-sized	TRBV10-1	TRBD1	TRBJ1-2	TGCGCCAGCAGCCCCCCTCGAAACGAACAGACAGGGAGAGGTGACTATGGCTACACCTTC	CASSPPRNEQTGRGDYGYTF
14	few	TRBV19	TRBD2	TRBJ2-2	TGTGCCAGTAGACTAGCGGGAGTCACCGGGGAGCTGTTTTTT	CASRLAGVTGELFF
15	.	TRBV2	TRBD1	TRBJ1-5	TGTGCCAGCAGTGAAGGGACAGGATACGGCCAGCCCCAGCATTTT	CASSEGTGYGQPQHF
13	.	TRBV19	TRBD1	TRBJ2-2	TGTGCCAGTAGTGGGACAGGATCCGGGGAGCTGTTTTTT	CASSGTGSGELFF
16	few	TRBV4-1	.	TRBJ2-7	TGCGCCAGCAGCCAAGATCCAGAAGAAGGAGGCTACGAGCAGTACTTC	CASSQDPEEGGYEQYF
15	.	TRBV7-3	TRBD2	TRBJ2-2	TGTGCCAGCAGCCCTAGCGGGAGGGCTACCGGGGAGCTGTTTTTT	CASSPSGRATGELFF
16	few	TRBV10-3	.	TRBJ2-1	TGTGCCATCAAGGGGCAAGGGGGGGGTACCTACAATGAGCAGTTCTTC	CAIKGQGGGTYNEQFF
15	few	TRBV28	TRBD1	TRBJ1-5	TGTGCCAGCACAATTGGGCAGGGGGTCGGTCAGCCCCAGCATTTT	CASTIGQGVGQPQHF
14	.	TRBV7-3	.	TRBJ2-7	TGTGCCAGCAGCTTAACCCCAGGGGCCTACGAGCAGTACTTC	CASSLTPGAYEQYF
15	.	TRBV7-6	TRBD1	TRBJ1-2	TGTGCCAGCAGCTTAGGAGACAGGGTTGGTGGGGGCTACACCTTC	CASSLGDRVGGGYTF
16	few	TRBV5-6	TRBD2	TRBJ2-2	TGTGCCAGCAGCGCTATACTAGCGGGGGTCTCCGGGGAGCTGTTTTTT	CASSAILAGVSGELFF
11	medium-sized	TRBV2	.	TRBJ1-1	TGTGCCAGCACATTCAGGGCTGAAGCTTTCTTT	CASTFRAEAFF
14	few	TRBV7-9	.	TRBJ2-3	TGTGCCAGCAGCTCCTCTATGAGCACAGATACGCAGTATTTT	CASSSSMSTDTQYF
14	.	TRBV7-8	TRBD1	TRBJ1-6	TGTGCCAGCAGCATGGACAGGAGCAATTCACCCCTCCACTTT	CASSMDRSNSPLHF
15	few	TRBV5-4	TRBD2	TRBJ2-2	TGTGCCAGCAGCCGCGGGGGGGACAACACCGGGGAGCTGTTTTTT	CASSRGGDNTGELFF
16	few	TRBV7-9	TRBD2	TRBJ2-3	TGTGCCAGCAGCTTAGTGAGCGGGAGTGAAACAGATACGCAGTATTTT	CASSLVSGSETDTQYF
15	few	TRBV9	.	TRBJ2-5	TGTGCCAGCAGCGTAGGGGTTGACTATATGGAGACCCAGTACTTC	CASSVGVDYMETQYF
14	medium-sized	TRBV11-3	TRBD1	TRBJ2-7	TGTGCCAGCAGCTCAGGGGGCGGACCCTACGAGCAGTACTTC	CASSSGGGPYEQYF
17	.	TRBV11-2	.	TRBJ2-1	TGTGCCAGCAGCTTATTTAAGGGGATAACGGCGGCCCATGAGCAGTTCTTC	CASSLFKGITAAHEQFF
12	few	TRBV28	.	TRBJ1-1	TGTGCCAGCAGTATATCCGGGACTGAAGCTTTCTTT	CASSISGTEAFF
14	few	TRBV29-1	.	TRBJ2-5	TGCAGCACCAGGGGTGTAAGGGTCCAAGAGACCCAGTACTTC	CSTRGVRVQETQYF
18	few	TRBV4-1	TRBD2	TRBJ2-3	TGCGCCAGCAGCCCGAGACTAGCGGGGGGGCGTGGCACAGATACGCAGTATTTT	CASSPRLAGGRGTDTQYF
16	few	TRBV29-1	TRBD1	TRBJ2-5	TGCAGCGTTGTGTTTGCGTGGGACAGGGGGCCAGAGACCCAGTACTTC	CSVVFAWDRGPETQYF
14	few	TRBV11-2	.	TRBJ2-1	TGTGCCAGCAGCTTAGACCCCCGGGACAATGAGCAGTTCTTC	CASSLDPRDNEQFF
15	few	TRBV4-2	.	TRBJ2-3	TGTGCCAGCAGCCAAGACTGGCGGGGCACAGATACGCAGTATTTT	CASSQDWRGTDTQYF
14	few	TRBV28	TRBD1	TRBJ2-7	TGTGCCAGCAGCAGGGGGGACAGGTCTGGGGAGCAGTACTTC	CASSRGDRSGEQYF
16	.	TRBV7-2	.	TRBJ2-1	TGTGCCAGCAGCCCGGTAGGCGGGACGTCCTACAATGAGCAGTTCTTC	CASSPVGGTSYNEQFF
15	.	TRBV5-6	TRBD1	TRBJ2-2	TGTGCCAGCAGAATCACAGGGGGGAGAACCGGGGAGCTGTTTTTT	CASRITGGRTGELFF
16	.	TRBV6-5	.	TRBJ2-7	TGTGCCAGCAGTTACTCCTTGGGGGGGCGACCCTACGAGCAGTACTTC	CASSYSLGGRPYEQYF
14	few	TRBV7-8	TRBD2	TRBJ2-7	TGTGCCAGCAGCGTTACTAGCGGGAGTAACGAGCAGTACTTC	CASSVTSGSNEQYF
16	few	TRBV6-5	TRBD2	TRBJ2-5	TGTGCCAGCAGTTACTCCGCGGGACTAGCGACACTGCCCCAGTACTTC	CASSYSAGLATLPQYF
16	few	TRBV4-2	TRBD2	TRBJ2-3	TGTGCCAGCAGCCCGACTAGCGGGTACAGCACAGATACGCAGTATTTT	CASSPTSGYSTDTQYF
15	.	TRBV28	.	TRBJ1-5	TGTGCCAGCAGTTTATTGAGTAATAGCAATCAGCCCCAGCATTTT	CASSLLSNSNQPQHF
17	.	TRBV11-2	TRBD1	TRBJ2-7	TGTGCCAGCAGCCGGACCTTGACCGGGACAGGGAACCACGAGCAGTACTTC	CASSRTLTGTGNHEQYF
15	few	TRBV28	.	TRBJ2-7	TGTGCCAGCAGGGGGGGTGGTGAAGGCTCCTACGAGCAGTACTTC	CASRGGGEGSYEQYF
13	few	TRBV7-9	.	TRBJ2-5	TGTGCCAGCGGGCCAGGGAACCAAGAGACCCAGTACTTC	CASGPGNQETQYF